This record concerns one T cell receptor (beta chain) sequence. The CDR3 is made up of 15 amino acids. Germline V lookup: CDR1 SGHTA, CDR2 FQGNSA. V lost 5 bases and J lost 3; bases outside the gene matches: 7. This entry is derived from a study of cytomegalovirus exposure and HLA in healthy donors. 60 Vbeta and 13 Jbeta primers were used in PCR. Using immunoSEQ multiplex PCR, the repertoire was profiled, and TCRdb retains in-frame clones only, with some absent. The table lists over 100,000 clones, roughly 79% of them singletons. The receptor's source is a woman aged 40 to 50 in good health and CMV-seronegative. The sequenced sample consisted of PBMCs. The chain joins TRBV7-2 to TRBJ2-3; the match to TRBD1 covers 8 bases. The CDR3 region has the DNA TGTGCCAGCAGCCCAGACAGGGGTCCTACAGATACGCAGTATTTT. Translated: CASSPDRGPTDTQYF. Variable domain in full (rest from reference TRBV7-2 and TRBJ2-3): GAGVSQSPSNKVTEKGKDVELRCDPISGHTALYWYRQSLGQGLEFLIYFQGNSAPDKSGLPSDRFSAERTGGSVSTLTIQRTQQEDSAVYLCASSPDRGPTDTQYFGPGTRLTVL.